The clone carrying this T cell receptor (beta chain) appeared once. Its target is unknown. TCRdb's copy holds only in-frame clones and misses some; the assay was immunoSEQ multiplex PCR. The sample has about 150,000 clones, less than 90% seen once. Germline CDR1 is SEHNR and CDR2 is FQNEAQ (reference sequence). Between the trimmed V and J ends, which lost 0 bases and 9 bases, there was a span of 12 bases. The CDR3 consists of 14 residues. This sample stems from a study of cytomegalovirus exposure and HLA in healthy donors. Findings and limits, study-wide: The classifier was said to identify cytomegalovirus status with high specificity and sensitivity. The investigators catalogued 150 to 200 TCR beta chains as cytomegalovirus-associated. Among the CMV-associated chains, three were confirmed in vitro as specific for CMV antigens. A later analysis found first-cohort TCR clusters tended to co-occur in the 120 or so validation repertoires.

This sequence originates from a young woman in good health and CMV-seropositive. The sequenced material came from PBMCs. This sequence joins TRBV7-9 and TRBJ2-1; D may be TRBD2 (5 bases). The CDR3 nucleotides are TGTGCCAGCAGCTTAGCGCTCAAAGGAGGTGAGCAGTTCTTC. It codes for CASSLALKGGEQFF.